This T cell receptor (beta chain) came from a study of patients and donors after allogeneic stem cell transplantation. From the RT-PCR reads, TCRdb called clonotypes with MiXCR, one entry per CDR3 protein. The sample includes a few hundred thousand distinct CDR3 sequences, less than 15% of them seen just once. With 5 bases clipped from V and 1 base from J, the junction kept 13 bases outside the gene matches. CDR1 and CDR2 (germline): DFQATT, SNEGSKA (reference sequence). This CDR3 contains 18 residues. This clonotype has just a few counts. The V gene is TRBV20-1, the J gene TRBJ2-3; TRBD2 agrees at 12 bases. The receptor was derived from a human donor who was either an allogeneic HSCT recipient or a stem cell or donor lymphocyte infusion donor (not recorded which). It is not recorded whose cells these are; they may come from a transplant donor. Sequencing was performed on blood, either unsorted or a sorted T cell fraction (not recorded which). The CDR3 DNA reads TGCAGTGCTCCACCTGAGCTAGCGGGGGGGCAAGGCACAGATACGCAGTATTTT. This gives the protein CSAPPELAGGQGTDTQYF.